The source of this T cell receptor beta chain is a study of T cells after yellow fever vaccination. Whole-study context: Each low-cell-number fraction was prepared by means of SMART-Seq v4 Ultra Low Input. Study results and caveats: Most primary-vaccination clones recurred post-booster (roughly 97% CD4, over 70% CD8).

CDR3 length: 12 amino acids. This clonotype was observed a handful of times. Making TCR cDNA involved 5'RACE template switching, which added UMIs and a universal primer site. MiXCR was run by TCRdb on the 5' RACE reads, yielding one entry per CDR3 protein. Of about 96,000 distinct CDR3 sequences in the sample, more than 7.5% are singletons; the top ten hold around a sixth. The V gene is TRBV21-1, the J gene TRBJ2-4; the table's D call of TRBD1 was not tested on the DNA. TRBV21-1 is a pseudogene segment. Sequences were derived from CD8+ T cells not binding an NS4B(214-222) dextramer, sorted from PBMCs, sampled more than 13 days after the first yellow fever vaccination. The receptor comes from a man aged 18-30 years who received the YFV17D yellow fever vaccine. CDR3 nucleotide sequence: TGTGCCAGGCCGACAGGGTTGAACATTCAGTACTTC. This codes for CARPTGLNIQYF.